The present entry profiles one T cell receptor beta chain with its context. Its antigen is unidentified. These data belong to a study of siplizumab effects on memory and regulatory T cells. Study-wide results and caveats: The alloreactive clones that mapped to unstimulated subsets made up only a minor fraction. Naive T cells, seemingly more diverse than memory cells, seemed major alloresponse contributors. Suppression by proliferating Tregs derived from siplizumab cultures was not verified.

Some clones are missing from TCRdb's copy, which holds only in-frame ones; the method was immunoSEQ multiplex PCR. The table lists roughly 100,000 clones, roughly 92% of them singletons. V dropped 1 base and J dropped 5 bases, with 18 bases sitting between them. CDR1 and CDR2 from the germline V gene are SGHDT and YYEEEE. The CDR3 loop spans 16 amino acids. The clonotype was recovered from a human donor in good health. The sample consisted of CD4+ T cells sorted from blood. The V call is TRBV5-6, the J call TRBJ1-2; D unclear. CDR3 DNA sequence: TGTGCCAGCAGCTTGCTTAGTGGCAGGCGGATTTATGGCTACACCTTC. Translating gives CASSLLSGRRIYGYTF.